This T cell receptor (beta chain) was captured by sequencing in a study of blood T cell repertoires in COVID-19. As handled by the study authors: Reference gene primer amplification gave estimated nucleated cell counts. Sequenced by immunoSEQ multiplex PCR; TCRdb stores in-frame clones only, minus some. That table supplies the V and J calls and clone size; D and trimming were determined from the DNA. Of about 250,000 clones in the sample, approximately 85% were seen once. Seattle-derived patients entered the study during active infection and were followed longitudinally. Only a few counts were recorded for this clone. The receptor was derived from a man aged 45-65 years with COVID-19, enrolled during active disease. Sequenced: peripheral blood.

CDR3 DNA: TGTGCCAGCAGTTATATCGGACAGGGTGACGGCTATGGCTACACCTTC. It translates to CASSYIGQGDGYGYTF. The chain employs TRBV6-5 and TRBJ1-2; TRBD1 agrees at 8 bases. The junction had 10 bases not matched to a gene; V was cut back by 3 bases and J by 4 bases. The CDR3 covers 16 residues. The germline V gene encodes CDR1 MNHEY and CDR2 SVGAGI.